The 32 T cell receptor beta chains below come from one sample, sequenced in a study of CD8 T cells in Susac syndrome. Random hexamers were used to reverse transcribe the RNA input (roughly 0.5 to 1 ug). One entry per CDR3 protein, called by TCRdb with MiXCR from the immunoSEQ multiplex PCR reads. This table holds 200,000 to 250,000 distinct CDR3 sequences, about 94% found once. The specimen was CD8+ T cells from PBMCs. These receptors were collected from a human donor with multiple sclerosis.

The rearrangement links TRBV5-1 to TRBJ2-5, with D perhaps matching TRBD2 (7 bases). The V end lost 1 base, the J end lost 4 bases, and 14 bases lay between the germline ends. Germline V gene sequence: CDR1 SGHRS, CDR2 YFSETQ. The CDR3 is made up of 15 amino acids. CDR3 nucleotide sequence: TGCGCCAGCAGCTTGTACGGGGGGCGCGGAGAGACCCAGTACTTC. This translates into CASSLYGGRGETQYF.

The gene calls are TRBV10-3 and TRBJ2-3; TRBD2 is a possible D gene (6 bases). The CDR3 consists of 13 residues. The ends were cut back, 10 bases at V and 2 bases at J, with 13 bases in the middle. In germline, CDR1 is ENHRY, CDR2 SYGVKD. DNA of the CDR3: TGTGCCAGCGGGGACCCTAACACAGATACGCAGTATTTT. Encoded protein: CASGDPNTDTQYF.

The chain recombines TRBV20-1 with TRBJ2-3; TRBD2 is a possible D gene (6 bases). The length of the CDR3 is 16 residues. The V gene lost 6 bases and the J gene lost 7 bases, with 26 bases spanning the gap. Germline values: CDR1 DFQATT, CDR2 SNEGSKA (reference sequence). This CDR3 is CSAPQTTSRDINTQYF. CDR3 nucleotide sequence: TGCAGTGCCCCACAAACCACTAGCCGGGATATCAATACGCAGTATTTT.

CDR3: CATSTRTNQPQHF. CDR3 DNA: TGTGCCACCAGCACCCGGACGAATCAGCCCCAGCATTTT. This sequence joins TRBV15 and TRBJ1-5; D unresolved. CDR1 LNHNV and CDR2 YYDKDF come from the germline V gene (reference sequence). The CDR3 contains 13 residues. V was pared by 4 bases and J by 4 bases, with 8 bases between.

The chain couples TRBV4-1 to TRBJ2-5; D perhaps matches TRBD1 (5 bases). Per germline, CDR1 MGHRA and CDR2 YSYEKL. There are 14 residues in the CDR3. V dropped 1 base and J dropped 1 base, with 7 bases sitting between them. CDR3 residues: CASSQAGLQETQYF. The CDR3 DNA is TGCGCCAGCAGCCAAGCAGGGCTCCAAGAGACCCAGTACTTC.

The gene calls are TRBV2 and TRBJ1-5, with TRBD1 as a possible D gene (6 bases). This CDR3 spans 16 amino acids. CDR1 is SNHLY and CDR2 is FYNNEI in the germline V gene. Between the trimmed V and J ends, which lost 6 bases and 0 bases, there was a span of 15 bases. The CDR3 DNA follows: TGTGCCAGCAGCGCAGGGGAATTGTATAGCAATCAGCCCCAGCATTTT. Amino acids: CASSAGELYSNQPQHF. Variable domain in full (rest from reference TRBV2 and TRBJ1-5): EPEVTQTPSHQVTQMGQEVILRCVPISNHLYFYWYRQILGQKVEFLVSFYNNEISEKSEIFDDQFSVERPDGSNFTLKIRSTKLEDSAMYFCASSAGELYSNQPQHFGDGTRLSIL.

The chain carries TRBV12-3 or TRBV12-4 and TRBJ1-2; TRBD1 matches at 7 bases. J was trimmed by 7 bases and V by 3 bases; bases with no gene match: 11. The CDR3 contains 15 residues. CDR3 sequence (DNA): TGTGCCAGCAGTTTCGCGGGACAGTTAGATGGTGGCTACACCTTC. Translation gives CASSFAGQLDGGYTF.

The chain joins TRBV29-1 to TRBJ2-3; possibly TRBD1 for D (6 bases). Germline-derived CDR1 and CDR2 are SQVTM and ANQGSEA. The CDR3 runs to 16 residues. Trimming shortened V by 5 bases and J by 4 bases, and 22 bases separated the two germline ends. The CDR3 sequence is CSVSRAQGPRSDTQYF. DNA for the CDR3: TGCAGCGTTTCGAGAGCGCAGGGGCCCCGGTCAGATACGCAGTATTTT.

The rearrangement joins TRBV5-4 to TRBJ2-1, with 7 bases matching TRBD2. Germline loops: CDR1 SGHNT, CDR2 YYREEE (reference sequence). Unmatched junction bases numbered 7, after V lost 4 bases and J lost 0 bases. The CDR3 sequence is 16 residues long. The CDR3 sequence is CASSPNERGSYNEQFF. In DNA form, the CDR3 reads TGTGCCAGCAGCCCCAATGAGCGGGGCTCCTACAATGAGCAGTTCTTC.

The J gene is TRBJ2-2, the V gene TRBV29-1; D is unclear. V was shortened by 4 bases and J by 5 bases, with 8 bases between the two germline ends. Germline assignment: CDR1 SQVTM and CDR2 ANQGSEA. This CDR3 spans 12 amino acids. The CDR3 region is CSVVILTGELFF. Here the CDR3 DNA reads TGCAGCGTTGTAATTCTTACCGGGGAGCTGTTTTTT.

The CDR3 loop is CASSPRGVYEQYF. The CDR3 DNA is TGTGCCAGCAGCCCCAGGGGGGTTTACGAGCAGTACTTC. J is TRBJ2-7 and V is TRBV5-6; a weak D match, TRBD1 (7 bases). The CDR3 is 13 amino acids. CDR1 and CDR2 (germline): SGHDT, YYEEEE. With 4 bases removed from V and 4 bases from J, the gap between germline ends came to 12 bases.

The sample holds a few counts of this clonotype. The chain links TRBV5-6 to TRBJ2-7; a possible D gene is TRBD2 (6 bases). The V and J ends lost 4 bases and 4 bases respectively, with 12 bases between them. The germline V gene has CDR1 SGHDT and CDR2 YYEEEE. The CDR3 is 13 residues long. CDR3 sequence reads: CASSQGTSYEQYF. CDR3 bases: TGTGCCAGCAGCCAAGGGACTTCGTACGAGCAGTACTTC.

The CDR3 DNA sequence: TGTGCCACCGGACAGAGCTATGGCTACACCTTC. Protein product: CATGQSYGYTF. The chain employs TRBV12-3 or TRBV12-4 and TRBJ1-2; tentative D call: TRBD1 (6 bases). This CDR3 has 11 residues. The germline V and J ends were trimmed by 10 bases and 4 bases, with 10 bases remaining between them.

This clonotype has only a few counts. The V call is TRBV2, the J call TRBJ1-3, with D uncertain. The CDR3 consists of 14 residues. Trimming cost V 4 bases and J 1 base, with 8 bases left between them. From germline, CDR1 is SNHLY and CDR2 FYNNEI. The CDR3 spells CASSAAGSGNTIYF. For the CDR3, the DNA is TGTGCCAGCAGTGCAGCAGGATCTGGAAACACCATATATTTT.

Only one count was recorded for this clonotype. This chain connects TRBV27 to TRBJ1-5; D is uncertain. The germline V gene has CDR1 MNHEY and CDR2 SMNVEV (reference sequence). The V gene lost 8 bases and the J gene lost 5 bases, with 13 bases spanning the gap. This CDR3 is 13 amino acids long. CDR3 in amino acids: CASGYSVDQPQHF. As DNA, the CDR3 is TGTGCCAGCGGCTATTCCGTAGATCAGCCCCAGCATTTT.

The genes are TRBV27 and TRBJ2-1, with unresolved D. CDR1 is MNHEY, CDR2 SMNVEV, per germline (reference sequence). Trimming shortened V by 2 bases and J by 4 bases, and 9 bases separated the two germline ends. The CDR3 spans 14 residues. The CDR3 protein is CASSLGSRYNEQFF. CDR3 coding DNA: TGTGCCAGCAGTTTAGGCAGCAGATACAATGAGCAGTTCTTC.

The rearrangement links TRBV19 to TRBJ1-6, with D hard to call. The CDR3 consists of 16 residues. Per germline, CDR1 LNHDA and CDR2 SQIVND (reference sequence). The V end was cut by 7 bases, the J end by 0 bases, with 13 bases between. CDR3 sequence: CASNPDGSSYNSPLHF. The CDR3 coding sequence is TGTGCCAGTAACCCGGACGGGAGCTCCTATAATTCACCCCTCCACTTT.

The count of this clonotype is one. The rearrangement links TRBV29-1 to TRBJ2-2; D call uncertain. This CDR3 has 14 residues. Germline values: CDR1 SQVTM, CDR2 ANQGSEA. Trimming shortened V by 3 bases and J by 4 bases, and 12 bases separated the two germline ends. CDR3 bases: TGCAGCGTTGACTTTGGTTTCGGCACCGGGGAGCTGTTTTTT. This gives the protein CSVDFGFGTGELFF.

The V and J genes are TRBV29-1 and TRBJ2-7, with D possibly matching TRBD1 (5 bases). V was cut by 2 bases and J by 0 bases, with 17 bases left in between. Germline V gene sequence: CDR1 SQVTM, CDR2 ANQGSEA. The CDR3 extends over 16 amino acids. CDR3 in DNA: TGCAGCGTTGAACAGGGCTCTGACCACAGCTCCTACGAGCAGTACTTC. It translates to CSVEQGSDHSSYEQYF.

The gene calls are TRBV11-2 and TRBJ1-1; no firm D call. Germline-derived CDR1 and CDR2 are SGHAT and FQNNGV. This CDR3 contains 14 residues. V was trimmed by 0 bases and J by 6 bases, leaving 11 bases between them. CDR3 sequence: CASSLDPEGSEAFF. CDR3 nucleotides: TGTGCCAGCAGCTTAGATCCAGAGGGATCTGAAGCTTTCTTT.

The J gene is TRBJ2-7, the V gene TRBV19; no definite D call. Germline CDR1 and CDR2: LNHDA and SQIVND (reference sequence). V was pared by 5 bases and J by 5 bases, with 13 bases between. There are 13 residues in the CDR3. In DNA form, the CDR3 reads TGTGCCAGTAGTCCGACGTCCAGAAACGAGCAGTACTTC. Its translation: CASSPTSRNEQYF.

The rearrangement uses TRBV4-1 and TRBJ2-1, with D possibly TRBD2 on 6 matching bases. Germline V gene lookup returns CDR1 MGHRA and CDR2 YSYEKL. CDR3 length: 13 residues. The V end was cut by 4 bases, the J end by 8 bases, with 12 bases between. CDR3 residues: CASSRIGSDEQFF. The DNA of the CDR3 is TGCGCCAGCAGCCGCATCGGGAGCGATGAGCAGTTCTTC.

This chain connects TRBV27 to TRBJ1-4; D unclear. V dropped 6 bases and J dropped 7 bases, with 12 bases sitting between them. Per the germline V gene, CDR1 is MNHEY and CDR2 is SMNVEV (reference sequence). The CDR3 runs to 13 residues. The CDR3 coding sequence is TGTGCCAGCAGCGTGGGTCGTATTGAAAAACTGTTTTTT. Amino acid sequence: CASSVGRIEKLFF.

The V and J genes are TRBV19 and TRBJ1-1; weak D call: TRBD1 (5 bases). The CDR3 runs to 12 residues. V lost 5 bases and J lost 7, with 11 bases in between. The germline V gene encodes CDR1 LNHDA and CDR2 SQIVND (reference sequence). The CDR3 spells CASSQGINEAFF. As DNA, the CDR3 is TGTGCCAGTAGTCAGGGTATTAATGAAGCTTTCTTT.

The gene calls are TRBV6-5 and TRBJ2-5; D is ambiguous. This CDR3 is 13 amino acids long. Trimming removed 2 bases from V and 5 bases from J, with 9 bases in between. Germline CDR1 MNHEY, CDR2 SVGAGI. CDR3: CASSYTNRETQYF. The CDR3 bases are TGTGCCAGCAGTTACACAAACCGGGAGACCCAGTACTTC.

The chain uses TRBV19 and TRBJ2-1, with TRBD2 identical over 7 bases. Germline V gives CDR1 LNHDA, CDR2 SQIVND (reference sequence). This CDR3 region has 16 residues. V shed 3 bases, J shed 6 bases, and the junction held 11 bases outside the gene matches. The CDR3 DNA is TGTGCCAGTAGTATCCCCGGGGGGTGGAGGGGCAATGAGCAGTTCTTC. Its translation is CASSIPGGWRGNEQFF.

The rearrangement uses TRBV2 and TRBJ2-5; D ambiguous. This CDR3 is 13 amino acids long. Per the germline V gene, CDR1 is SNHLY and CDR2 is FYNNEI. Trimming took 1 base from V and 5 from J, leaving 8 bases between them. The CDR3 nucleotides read TGTGCCAGCAGTGAAGACGCCTGGGAGACCCAGTACTTC. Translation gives CASSEDAWETQYF.

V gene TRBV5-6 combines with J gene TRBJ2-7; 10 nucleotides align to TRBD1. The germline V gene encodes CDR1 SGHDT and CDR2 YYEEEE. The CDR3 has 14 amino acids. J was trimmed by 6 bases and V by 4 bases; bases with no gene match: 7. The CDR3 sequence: CASSAGTGVPEQYF. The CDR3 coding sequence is TGTGCCAGCAGCGCCGGGACAGGGGTTCCCGAGCAGTACTTC.

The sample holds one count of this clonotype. The DNA of the CDR3 is TGTGCCAGCAGTTACTCTAGCCACCCTACTTTTGACAGGTTAAACACCGGGGAGCTGTTTTTT. Residues: CASSYSSHPTFDRLNTGELFF. The rearrangement uses TRBV6-5 and TRBJ2-2, with a possible D match to TRBD1 (6 bases). The CDR3 covers 21 residues. V gave up 0 bases and J gave up 2 bases, with 25 bases separating them. Germline V lookup: CDR1 MNHEY, CDR2 SVGAGI.

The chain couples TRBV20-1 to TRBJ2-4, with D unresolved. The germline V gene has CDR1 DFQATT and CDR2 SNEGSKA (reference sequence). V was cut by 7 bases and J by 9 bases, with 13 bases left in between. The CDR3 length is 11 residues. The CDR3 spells CSVGPYGIQYF. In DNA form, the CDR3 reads TGCAGTGTAGGGCCCTACGGCATTCAGTACTTC.

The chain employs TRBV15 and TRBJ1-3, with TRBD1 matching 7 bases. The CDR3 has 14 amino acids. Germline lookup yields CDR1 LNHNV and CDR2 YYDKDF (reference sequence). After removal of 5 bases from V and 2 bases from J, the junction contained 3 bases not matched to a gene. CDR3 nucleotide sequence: TGTGCCACCAGCCCCGACAGGGCTGGAAACACCATATATTTT. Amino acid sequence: CATSPDRAGNTIYF.

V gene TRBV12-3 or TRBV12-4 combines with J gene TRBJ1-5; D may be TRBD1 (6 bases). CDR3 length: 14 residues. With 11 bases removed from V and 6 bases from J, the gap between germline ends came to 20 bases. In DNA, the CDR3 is TGTGCCTGGCCGGGACACCCTTCGGTTCAGCCCCAGCATTTT. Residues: CAWPGHPSVQPQHF.